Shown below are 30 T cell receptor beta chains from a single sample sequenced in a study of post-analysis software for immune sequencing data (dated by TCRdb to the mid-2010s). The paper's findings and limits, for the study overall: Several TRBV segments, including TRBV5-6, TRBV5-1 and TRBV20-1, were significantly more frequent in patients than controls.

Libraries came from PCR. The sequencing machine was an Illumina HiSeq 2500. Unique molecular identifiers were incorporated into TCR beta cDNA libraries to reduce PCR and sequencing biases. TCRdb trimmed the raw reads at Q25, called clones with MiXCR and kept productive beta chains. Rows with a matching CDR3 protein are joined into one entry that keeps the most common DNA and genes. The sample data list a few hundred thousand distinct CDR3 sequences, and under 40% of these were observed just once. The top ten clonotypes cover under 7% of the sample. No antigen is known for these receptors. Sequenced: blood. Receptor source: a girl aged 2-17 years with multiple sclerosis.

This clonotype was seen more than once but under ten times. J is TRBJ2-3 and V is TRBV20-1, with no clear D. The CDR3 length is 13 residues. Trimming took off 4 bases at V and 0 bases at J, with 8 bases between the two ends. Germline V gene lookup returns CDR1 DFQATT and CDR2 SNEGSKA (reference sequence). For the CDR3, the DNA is TGCAGTGCTACCACATTTAGCACAGATACGCAGTATTTT. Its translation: CSATTFSTDTQYF.

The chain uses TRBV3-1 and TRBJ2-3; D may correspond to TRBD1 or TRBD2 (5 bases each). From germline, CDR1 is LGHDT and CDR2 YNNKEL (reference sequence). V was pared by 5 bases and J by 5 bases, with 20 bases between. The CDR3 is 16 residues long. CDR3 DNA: TGTGCCAGCAGCATCCGGGACCGCACGAAGAAAGATACGCAGTATTTT. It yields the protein CASSIRDRTKKDTQYF.

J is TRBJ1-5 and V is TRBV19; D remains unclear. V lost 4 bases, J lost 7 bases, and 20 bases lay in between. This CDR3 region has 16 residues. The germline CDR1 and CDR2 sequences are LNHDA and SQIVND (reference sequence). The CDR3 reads CASSTIDGRHSQPQHF. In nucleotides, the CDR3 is TGTGCCAGTAGTACCATCGACGGCCGGCATAGCCAGCCCCAGCATTTT.

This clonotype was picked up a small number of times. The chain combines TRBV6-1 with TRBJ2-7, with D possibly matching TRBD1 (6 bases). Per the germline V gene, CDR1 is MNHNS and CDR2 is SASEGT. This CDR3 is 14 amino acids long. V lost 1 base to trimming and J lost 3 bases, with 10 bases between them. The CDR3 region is CASSEGGGRYEQYF. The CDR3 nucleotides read TGTGCCAGCAGTGAAGGTGGGGGCCGCTACGAGCAGTACTTC.

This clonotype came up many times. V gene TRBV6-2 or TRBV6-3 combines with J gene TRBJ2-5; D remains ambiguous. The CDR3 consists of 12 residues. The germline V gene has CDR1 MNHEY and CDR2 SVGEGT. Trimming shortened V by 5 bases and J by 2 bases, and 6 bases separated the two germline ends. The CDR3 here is CASSRQQETQYF. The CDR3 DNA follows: TGTGCCAGCAGTAGGCAGCAAGAGACCCAGTACTTC.

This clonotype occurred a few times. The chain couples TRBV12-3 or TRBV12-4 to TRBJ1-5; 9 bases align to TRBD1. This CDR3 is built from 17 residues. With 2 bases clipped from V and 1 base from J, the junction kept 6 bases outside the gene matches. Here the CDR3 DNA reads TGTGCCAGCAGTTTATCACAGGGGGCTGGAAGCAATCAGCCCCAGCATTTT. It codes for CASSLSQGAGSNQPQHF.

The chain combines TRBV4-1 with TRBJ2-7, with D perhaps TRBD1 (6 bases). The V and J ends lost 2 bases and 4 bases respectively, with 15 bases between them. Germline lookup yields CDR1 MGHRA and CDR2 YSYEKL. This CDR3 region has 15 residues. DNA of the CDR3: TGCGCCAGCAGCCAAACGGTCCAGGGGCAGTACGAGCAGTACTTC. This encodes CASSQTVQGQYEQYF.

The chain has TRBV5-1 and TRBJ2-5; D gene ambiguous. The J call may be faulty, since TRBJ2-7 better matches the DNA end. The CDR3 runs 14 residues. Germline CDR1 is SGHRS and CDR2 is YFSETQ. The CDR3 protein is CASSLAIQESEQYF. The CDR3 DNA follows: TGCGCCAGCAGCTTGGCCATCCAGGAAAGCGAGCAGTACTTC.

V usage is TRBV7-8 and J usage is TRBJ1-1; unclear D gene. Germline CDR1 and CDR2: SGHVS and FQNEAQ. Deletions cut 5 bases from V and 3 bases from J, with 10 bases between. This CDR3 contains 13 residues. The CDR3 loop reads CASSAARDTEAFF. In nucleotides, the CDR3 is TGTGCCAGCAGCGCCGCCCGGGACACTGAAGCTTTCTTT.

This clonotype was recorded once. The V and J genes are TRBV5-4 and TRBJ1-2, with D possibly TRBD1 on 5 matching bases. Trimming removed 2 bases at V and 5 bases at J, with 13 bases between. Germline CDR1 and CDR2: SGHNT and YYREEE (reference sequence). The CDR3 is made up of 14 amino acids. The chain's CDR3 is CASSLIQRGYGYTF. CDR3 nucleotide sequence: TGTGCCAGCAGCTTAATACAGCGGGGGTATGGCTACACCTTC.

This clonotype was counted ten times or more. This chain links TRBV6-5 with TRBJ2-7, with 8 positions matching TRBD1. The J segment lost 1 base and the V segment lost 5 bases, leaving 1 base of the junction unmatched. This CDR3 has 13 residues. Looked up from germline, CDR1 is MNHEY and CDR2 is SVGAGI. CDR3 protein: CASSRDRSYEQYF. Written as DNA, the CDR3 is TGTGCCAGCAGTCGGGACAGGTCCTACGAGCAGTACTTC.

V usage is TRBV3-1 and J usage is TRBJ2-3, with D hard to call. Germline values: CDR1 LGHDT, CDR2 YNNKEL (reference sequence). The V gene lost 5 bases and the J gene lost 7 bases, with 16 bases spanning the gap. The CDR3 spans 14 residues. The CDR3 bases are TGTGCCAGCAGCACCCCGGGCGTCTATCATACGCAGTATTTT. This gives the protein CASSTPGVYHTQYF.

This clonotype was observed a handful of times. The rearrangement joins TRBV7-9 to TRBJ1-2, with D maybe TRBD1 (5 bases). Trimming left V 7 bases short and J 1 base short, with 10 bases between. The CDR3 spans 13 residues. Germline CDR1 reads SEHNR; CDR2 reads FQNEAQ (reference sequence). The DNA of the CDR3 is TGTGCCAGCACCCCCGGGGGTAACTATGGCTACACCTTC. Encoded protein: CASTPGGNYGYTF.

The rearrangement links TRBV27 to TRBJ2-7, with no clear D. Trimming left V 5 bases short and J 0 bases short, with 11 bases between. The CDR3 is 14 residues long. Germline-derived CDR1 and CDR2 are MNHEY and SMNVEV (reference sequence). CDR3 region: CASSLGRYSYEQYF. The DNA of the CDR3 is TGTGCCAGCAGTCTCGGACGGTACTCCTACGAGCAGTACTTC.

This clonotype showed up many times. The CDR3 DNA reads TGTGCCATCAGTGAACCGACTAGAGGGGATGAGCAGTTCTTC. This encodes CAISEPTRGDEQFF. The chain has TRBV10-3 and TRBJ2-1; TRBD2 is a possible D gene (6 bases). The V gene's germline CDR1 is ENHRY and CDR2 SYGVKD. This CDR3 is built from 14 residues. V lost 3 bases and J lost 8, with 14 bases in between.

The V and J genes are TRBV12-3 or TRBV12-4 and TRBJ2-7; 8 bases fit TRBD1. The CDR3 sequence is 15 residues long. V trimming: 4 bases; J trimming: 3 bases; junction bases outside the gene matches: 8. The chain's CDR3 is CASSSSRDRNYEQYF. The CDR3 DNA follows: TGTGCCAGCAGTTCGAGCCGGGACAGGAACTACGAGCAGTACTTC.

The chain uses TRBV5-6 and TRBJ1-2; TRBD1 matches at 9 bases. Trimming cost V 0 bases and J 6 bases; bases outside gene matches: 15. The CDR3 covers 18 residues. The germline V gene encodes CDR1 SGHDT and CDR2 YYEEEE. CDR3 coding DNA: TGTGCCAGCAGCTTGGCGTTGACAGGGGGAGTCAGTCTCCATGGCTACACCTTC. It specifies CASSLALTGGVSLHGYTF. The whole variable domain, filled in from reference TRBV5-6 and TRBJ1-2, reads DAGVTQSPTHLIKTRGQQVTLRCSPKSGHDTVSWYQQALGQGPQFIFQYYEEEERQRGNFPDRFSGHQFPNYSSELNVNALLLGDSALYLCASSLALTGGVSLHGYTFGSGTRLTVV.

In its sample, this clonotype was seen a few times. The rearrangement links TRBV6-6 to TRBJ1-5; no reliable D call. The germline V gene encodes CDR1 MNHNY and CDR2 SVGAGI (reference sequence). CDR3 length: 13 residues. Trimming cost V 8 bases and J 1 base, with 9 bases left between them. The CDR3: CASPQGSNQPQHF. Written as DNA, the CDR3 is TGTGCCAGCCCCCAAGGAAGCAATCAGCCCCAGCATTTT.

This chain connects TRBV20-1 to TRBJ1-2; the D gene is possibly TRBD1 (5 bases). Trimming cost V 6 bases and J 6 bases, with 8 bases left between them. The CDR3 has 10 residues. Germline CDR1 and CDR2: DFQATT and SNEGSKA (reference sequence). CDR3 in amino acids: CSAPRDGYTF. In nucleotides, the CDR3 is TGCAGTGCCCCCAGGGATGGCTACACCTTC.

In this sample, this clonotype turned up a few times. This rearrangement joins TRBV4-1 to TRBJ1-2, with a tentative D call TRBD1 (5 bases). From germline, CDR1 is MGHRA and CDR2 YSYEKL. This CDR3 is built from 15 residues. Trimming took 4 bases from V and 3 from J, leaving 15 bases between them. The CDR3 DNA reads TGCGCCAGCAGCCCAGCAAGCGACAGCTACTATGGCTACACCTTC. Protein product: CASSPASDSYYGYTF.

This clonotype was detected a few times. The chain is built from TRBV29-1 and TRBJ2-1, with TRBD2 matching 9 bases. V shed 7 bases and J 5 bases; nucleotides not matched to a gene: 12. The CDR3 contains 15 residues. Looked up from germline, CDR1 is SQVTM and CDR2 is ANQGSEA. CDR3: CSAATSGTPNNEQFF. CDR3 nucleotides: TGCAGCGCCGCGACTAGCGGAACACCGAACAATGAGCAGTTCTTC.

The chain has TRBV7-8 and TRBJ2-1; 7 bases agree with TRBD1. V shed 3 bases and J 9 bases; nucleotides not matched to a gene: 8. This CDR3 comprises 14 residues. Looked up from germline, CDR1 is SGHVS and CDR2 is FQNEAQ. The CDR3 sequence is CASSFDRVVGEQFF. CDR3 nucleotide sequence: TGTGCCAGCAGCTTTGACAGGGTTGTGGGTGAGCAGTTCTTC.

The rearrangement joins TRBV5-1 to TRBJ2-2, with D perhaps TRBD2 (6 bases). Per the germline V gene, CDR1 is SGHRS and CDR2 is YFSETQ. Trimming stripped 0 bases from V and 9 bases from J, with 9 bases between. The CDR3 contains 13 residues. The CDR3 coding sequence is TGCGCCAGCAGCTTGGCCGGGGACTGGGAGCTGTTTTTT. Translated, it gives CASSLAGDWELFF.

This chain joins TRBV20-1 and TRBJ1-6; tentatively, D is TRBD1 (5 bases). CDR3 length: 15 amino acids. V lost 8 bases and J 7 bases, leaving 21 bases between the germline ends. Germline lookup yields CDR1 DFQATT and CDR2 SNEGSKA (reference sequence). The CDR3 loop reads CSPPTPGRQNSPLHF. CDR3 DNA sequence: TGCAGTCCCCCGACGCCGGGACGTCAAAATTCACCCCTCCACTTT.

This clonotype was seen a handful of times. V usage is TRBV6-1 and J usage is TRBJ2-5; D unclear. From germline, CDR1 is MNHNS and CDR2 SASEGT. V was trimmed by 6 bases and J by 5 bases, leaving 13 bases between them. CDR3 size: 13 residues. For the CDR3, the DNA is TGTGCCAGCAGCTCGACGGATGGGGAGACCCAGTACTTC. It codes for CASSSTDGETQYF.

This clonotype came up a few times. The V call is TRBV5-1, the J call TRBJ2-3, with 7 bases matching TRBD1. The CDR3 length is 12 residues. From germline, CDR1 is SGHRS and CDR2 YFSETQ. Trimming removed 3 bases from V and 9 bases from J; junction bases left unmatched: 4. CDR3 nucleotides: TGCGCCAGCAGCTACGAAGGGGGCACGCAGTATTTT. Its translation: CASSYEGGTQYF.

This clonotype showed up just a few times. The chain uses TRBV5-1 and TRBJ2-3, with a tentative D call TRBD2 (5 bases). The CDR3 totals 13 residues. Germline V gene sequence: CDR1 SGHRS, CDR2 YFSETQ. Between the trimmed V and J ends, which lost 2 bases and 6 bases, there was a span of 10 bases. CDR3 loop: CASSFNGLDTQYF. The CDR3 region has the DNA TGCGCCAGCAGCTTCAACGGACTCGATACGCAGTATTTT.

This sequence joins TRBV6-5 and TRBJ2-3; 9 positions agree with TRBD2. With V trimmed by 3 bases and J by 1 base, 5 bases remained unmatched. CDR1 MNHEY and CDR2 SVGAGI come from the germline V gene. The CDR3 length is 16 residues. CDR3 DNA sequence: TGTGCCAGCAGTTATTCGTGGACTAGCGGCACAGATACGCAGTATTTT. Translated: CASSYSWTSGTDTQYF.

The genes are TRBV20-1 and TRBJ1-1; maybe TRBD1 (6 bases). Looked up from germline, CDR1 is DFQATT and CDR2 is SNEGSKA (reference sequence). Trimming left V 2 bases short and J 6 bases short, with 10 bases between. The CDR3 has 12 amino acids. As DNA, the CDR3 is TGCAGTGCTAGATTAAGGGGGGCTGAAGCTTTCTTT. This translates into CSARLRGAEAFF.

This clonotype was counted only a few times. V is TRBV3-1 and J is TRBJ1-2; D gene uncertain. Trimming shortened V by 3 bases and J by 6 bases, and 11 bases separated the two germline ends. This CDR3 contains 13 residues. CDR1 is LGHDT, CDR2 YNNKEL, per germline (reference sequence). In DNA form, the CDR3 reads TGTGCCAGCAGCCAGAACGGGGAAGATGGCTACACCTTC. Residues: CASSQNGEDGYTF.